A selection of T cell receptor beta chains follows, all from one sample in a study of lymphopenia after photon versus proton radiotherapy. Using immunoSEQ multiplex PCR, the repertoire was profiled, and TCRdb retains in-frame clones only, with some absent. The sample lists 77,000 or so clones, around four fifths occurring once. This specimen consisted of peripheral blood, obtained from a patient treated with proton-based radiotherapy. These receptors all stem from a man in his sixties with pancreatic cancer. The CDR3 runs from the conserved cysteine through the conserved F or W. A D gene is named only where the DNA matches it firmly. Not every row has a clone size; where given, it reads once, few, many or a size class.

NA	TRBV6-6	NA	TRBJ1-4	CASSYSMGRVNEKLFF	TGTGCCAGCAGTTACTCGATGGGCAGGGTCAATGAAAAACTGTTTTTT
NA	TRBV23-1	NA	TRBJ1-5	CASSLPPTSSDQPQHF	TGCGCCAGCAGTCTCCCCCCGACCAGTAGCGATCAGCCCCAGCATTTT
NA	TRBV19	NA	TRBJ2-3	CASSTGDSYTVTDTQYF	TGTGCCAGTAGTACCGGGGACTCCTATACGGTCACAGATACGCAGTATTTT
NA	TRBV5-4	NA	TRBJ1-2	CASSLTGRDNYGYTF	TGTGCCAGCAGCTTGACAGGGAGAGATAACTATGGCTACACCTTC
NA	TRBV5-1	NA	TRBJ1-3	CASSLGGDGNTIYF	TGCGCCAGCAGCTTGGGAGGGGACGGAAACACCATATATTTT
TRBD1	TRBV27	NA	TRBJ2-3	CASRRTGEDTQYF	TGTGCCAGCAGGAGGACAGGGGAAGATACGCAGTATTTT
NA	TRBV18	NA	TRBJ2-3	CASSPAGTSTDTQYF	TGTGCCAGCTCACCCGCCGGGACAAGCACAGATACGCAGTATTTT
TRBD2	TRBV15	NA	TRBJ2-5	CATSRDQRLAQETQYF	TGTGCCACCAGCAGAGATCAGAGACTAGCGCAAGAGACCCAGTACTTC
NA	TRBV11-2	NA	TRBJ1-1	CASSLGPGTKAAFF	TGTGCCAGCAGCTTAGGACCAGGGACAAAGGCAGCTTTCTTT
NA	TRBV7-8	NA	TRBJ2-1	CASSLARGPSYNEQFF	TGTGCCAGCAGCTTAGCCAGGGGCCCCTCCTACAATGAGCAGTTCTTC
TRBD1	TRBV13	NA	TRBJ2-4	CASSTGTGGMDIQYF	TGTGCCAGCAGCACAGGGACAGGGGGTATGGACATTCAGTACTTC
NA	TRBV10-1	NA	TRBJ1-1	CAIPRPNTEAFF	TGCGCCATCCCTCGACCGAACACTGAAGCTTTCTTT
TRBD1	TRBV28	NA	TRBJ1-4	CASSFQGQDNEKLFF	TGTGCCAGCAGTTTTCAGGGACAGGATAATGAAAAACTGTTTTTT
NA	TRBV18	NA	TRBJ2-2	CASSPIYTGELFF	TGTGCCAGCTCACCTATCTATACCGGGGAGCTGTTTTTT
NA	TRBV5-6	NA	TRBJ2-7	CASSLMASYEQYF	TGTGCCAGCAGCTTGATGGCCTCCTACGAGCAGTACTTC
NA	TRBV29-1	NA	TRBJ2-1	CSVDYRGHEQFF	TGCAGCGTTGATTACCGGGGACATGAGCAGTTCTTC
NA	TRBV30	NA	TRBJ1-1	CAWNPVRNTEAFF	TGTGCCTGGAATCCGGTGAGGAACACTGAAGCTTTCTTT
NA	TRBV5-4	NA	TRBJ1-4	CASSLGRLNEKLFF	TGTGCCAGCAGCTTGGGTCGGCTTAATGAAAAACTGTTTTTT
TRBD1	TRBV2	NA	TRBJ1-3	CASRGETGVGNTIYF	TGTGCCAGCAGGGGCGAGACAGGGGTTGGAAACACCATATATTTT
TRBD1	TRBV18	NA	TRBJ2-2	CASSPDRVGELFF	TGTGCCAGCTCACCCGACAGGGTGGGGGAGCTGTTTTTT
NA	TRBV9	NA	TRBJ2-2	CASSASLTRVFLRGGELFF	TGTGCCAGCAGCGCCTCATTGACTAGAGTCTTCCTTCGAGGCGGGGAGCTGTTTTTT
NA	TRBV6-5	NA	TRBJ2-2	CASSSIFSQGLGELFF	TGTGCCAGCAGTTCGATCTTCTCCCAGGGTTTGGGGGAGCTGTTTTTT
TRBD2	TRBV28	NA	TRBJ2-2	CASSSPGLMIGELFF	TGTGCCAGCAGTTCCCCGGGACTAATGATCGGGGAGCTGTTTTTT
NA	TRBV7-9	many	TRBJ1-2	CASSFPGVNGYTF	TGTGCCAGCAGCTTTCCAGGGGTGAATGGCTACACCTTC
TRBD1	TRBV28	NA	TRBJ2-2	CASRLQGVLGGELFF	TGTGCCAGCAGGTTACAGGGGGTTTTGGGCGGGGAGCTGTTTTTT
TRBD1	TRBV6-5	once	TRBJ1-1	CASKNRGTGNTEAFF	TGTGCCAGCAAAAACAGGGGGACAGGGAACACTGAAGCTTTCTTT
TRBD1	TRBV4-3	few	TRBJ1-4	CASSQTGGAYSNEKLFF	TGCGCCAGCAGCCAGACAGGGGGCGCGTATTCTAATGAAAAACTGTTTTTT
TRBD2	TRBV25-1	once	TRBJ2-1	CASSGFSGRTSEQFF	TGTGCCAGCAGTGGGTTTAGCGGGAGAACGAGTGAGCAGTTCTTC
NA	TRBV5-1	NA	TRBJ2-3	CASRVATDTQYF	TGCGCCAGCCGGGTAGCCACAGATACGCAGTATTTT
NA	TRBV2	few	TRBJ2-3	CASNRVPTDTQYF	TGTGCCAGCAATAGAGTCCCCACAGATACGCAGTATTTT
NA	TRBV4-3	NA	TRBJ2-1	CARDEGRNEQFF	TGCGCCAGGGATGAGGGTCGCAATGAGCAGTTCTTC
TRBD2	TRBV9	NA	TRBJ2-4	CASSVVDSGSPNIQYF	TGTGCCAGCAGCGTAGTCGATAGCGGGAGTCCAAACATTCAGTACTTC